Sequencing of this TCR beta chain was carried out in a study of cytomegalovirus exposure and HLA in healthy donors. CDR1 MDHEN and CDR2 SYDVKM come from the germline V gene. With 0 bases clipped from V and 0 bases from J, the junction kept 3 bases outside the gene matches. The CDR3 length is 16 residues. The PCR used 60 Vbeta and 13 Jbeta primers. Profiled with immunoSEQ multiplex PCR; TCRdb holds only in-frame clones, not every one. The top ten clones hold under 2% of a sample with fewer than 150,000 clones, about 66% of them seen once. The chain has TRBV28 and TRBJ2-7, with TRBD1 matching 9 bases. This sequence was found in a human donor in good health. Sample: PBMCs. This CDR3 is CASSLWGTGSSYEQYF. For the CDR3, the DNA is TGTGCCAGCAGTTTATGGGGGACAGGGTCCTCCTACGAGCAGTACTTC.